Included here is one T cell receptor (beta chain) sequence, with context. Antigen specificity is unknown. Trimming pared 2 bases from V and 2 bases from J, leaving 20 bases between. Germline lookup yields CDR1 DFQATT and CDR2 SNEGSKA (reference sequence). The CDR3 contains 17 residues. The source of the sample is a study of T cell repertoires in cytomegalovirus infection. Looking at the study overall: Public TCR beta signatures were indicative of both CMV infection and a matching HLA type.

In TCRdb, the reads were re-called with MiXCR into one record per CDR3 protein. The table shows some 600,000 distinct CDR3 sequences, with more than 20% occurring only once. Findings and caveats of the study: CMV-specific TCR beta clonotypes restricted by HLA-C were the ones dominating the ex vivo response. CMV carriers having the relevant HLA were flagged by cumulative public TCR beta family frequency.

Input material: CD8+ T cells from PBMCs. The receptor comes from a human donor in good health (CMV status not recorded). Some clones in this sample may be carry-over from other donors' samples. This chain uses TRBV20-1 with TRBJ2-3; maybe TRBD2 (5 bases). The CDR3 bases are TGCAGTGCTAGACGGCTAGCTTCAACCCCCTACACAGATACGCAGTATTTT. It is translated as CSARRLASTPYTDTQYF.